These T cell receptor beta chains were read from a single sample in a study of yellow fever vaccine responses in identical twins. TCRdb processed the RT-PCR reads anew with MiXCR; each CDR3 protein has one entry. The table has about 2,500 distinct CDR3 sequences, approximately 81% seen once. The sequences come from T cells from blood (PBMCs), unsorted or a sorted subset (not recorded which), collected before or after yellow fever vaccination (not recorded which). Receptors originate from a woman aged 18-29 years who received the yellow fever vaccine. CDR3s include the opening cysteine and the closing phenylalanine or tryptophan. The D gene is left open where the match is weak. Size tells how often a clone was seen (once, few, many) or the class of an expanded clone, and some rows leave it out.

V	D	size	J	DNA	CDR3
TRBV5-1	.	.	TRBJ2-7	TGCGCCAGCAGCCAGTTGGAGTTTGGACCGACCGACGAGCAGTACTTC	CASSQLEFGPTDEQYF
TRBV12-3/TRBV12-4	TRBD2	.	TRBJ2-3	TGTGCCAGCAGTCTTAGCGGGGGCGTAGATACGCAGTATTTT	CASSLSGGVDTQYF
TRBV2	.	.	TRBJ1-2	TGTGCCAGCAGTGAAATCAGTGTAGACTATGGCTACACCTTC	CASSEISVDYGYTF
TRBV15	.	.	TRBJ1-5	TGTGCCACCAGGAACAGTCATAGCAATCAGCCCCAGCATTTT	CATRNSHSNQPQHF
TRBV12-2	.	.	TRBJ1-4	TGTGCAAGTCTAGGGGATGCTAATGAAAAACTGTTTTTT	CASLGDANEKLFF
TRBV5-1	.	.	TRBJ1-1	TGCGCCAGCAGCTTGGTGCGGGGTTCGGACACTGAAGCTTTCTTT	CASSLVRGSDTEAFF
TRBV11-1	.	.	TRBJ2-5	TGTGCCAGCACCCCCACTGGGGGGGGCGAGGAGACCCAGTACTTC	CASTPTGGGEETQYF
TRBV10-3	.	.	TRBJ2-7	TGTGCCATCAGCCAGCCACCATCCTACGAGCAGTACTTC	CAISQPPSYEQYF
TRBV15	.	.	TRBJ2-3	TGTGCCACCAGCAGAGGGTTAGAGCCGTGGGCCACAGATACGCAGTATTTT	CATSRGLEPWATDTQYF
TRBV29-1	TRBD1	.	TRBJ2-7	TGCAGCATCGGAGACAGGGCCTACGAGCAGTACTTC	CSIGDRAYEQYF
TRBV12-3/TRBV12-4	TRBD2	.	TRBJ2-4	TGTGCCAGCAGTTTAGGGGGTAGCGGGACCAACATTCAGTACTTC	CASSLGGSGTNIQYF
TRBV7-2	.	.	TRBJ1-5	TGTGCCAGCAGCTTAGCGGGGGGAAGCAATCAGCCCCAGCATTTT	CASSLAGGSNQPQHF
TRBV4-1	.	.	TRBJ1-5	TGCGCCAGCAGCCAGGGGGGCCGCAATCAGCCCCAGCATTTT	CASSQGGRNQPQHF
TRBV4-1	.	.	TRBJ1-1	TGCGCCAGCAGCCAGTTTGACGGAGACACTGAAGCTTTCTTT	CASSQFDGDTEAFF
TRBV7-9	TRBD1	.	TRBJ1-5	TGTGCCAGCAGCCAAAACGGGACAGTAAATCAGCCCCAGCATTTT	CASSQNGTVNQPQHF
TRBV7-6	.	.	TRBJ1-3	TGTGCCAGCAGCTTAGGGCAGCCTGGAAACACCATATATTTT	CASSLGQPGNTIYF
TRBV13	.	once	TRBJ2-3	TGTGCCAGCAGCTTCTCGACAGCCCTCCTTACGCAGTATTTT	CASSFSTALLTQYF
TRBV3-1	TRBD2	.	TRBJ2-1	TGTGCCAGCAGCTCAGGACTAGCGGGTTACAATGAGCAGTTCTTC	CASSSGLAGYNEQFF
TRBV2	.	.	TRBJ2-3	TGTGCCCGATCAATGGCATTAAGCACAGATACGCAGTATTTT	CARSMALSTDTQYF
TRBV10-1	.	.	TRBJ1-3	TGCGCCAGCAGTGAGCCAGATGCTGGAAACACCATATATTTT	CASSEPDAGNTIYF
TRBV10-3	.	.	TRBJ1-5	TGTGCCATCAGTGACAGGGCGGCTCAGCCCCAGCATTTT	CAISDRAAQPQHF
TRBV2	.	.	TRBJ2-7	TGTGCCAGCAGTGAACAACGGAGCTCCTACGAGCAGTACTTC	CASSEQRSSYEQYF
TRBV12-3/TRBV12-4	.	.	TRBJ2-1	TGTGCCAGCAGTACCCGGGACTCACCCTACAATGAGCAGTTCTTC	CASSTRDSPYNEQFF